Following are 4 T cell receptor beta chains from one sample sequenced in a study of chemoradiotherapy in HPV16-positive cancers. Repertoires were generated with immunoSEQ multiplex PCR, while TCRdb's copy carries only in-frame clones and drops some. The sample includes about 32,000 clones, 80% of them seen just once. Sequencing used blood, obtained from a patient who underwent chemoradiotherapy. These receptors were taken from a human donor with HPV-associated anogenital cancer.

V gene TRBV6-5 combines with J gene TRBJ1-2; 7 bases map to TRBD1. CDR3 length: 16 residues. The V and J ends lost 0 bases and 7 bases, in that order; junction bases with no gene match: 11. Germline CDR1 reads MNHEY; CDR2 reads SVGAGI. The CDR3 loop reads CASSYSGGTAQGGYTF. For the CDR3, the DNA is TGTGCCAGCAGTTACTCGGGAGGGACAGCGCAGGGTGGCTACACCTTC.

The chain joins TRBV4-3 to TRBJ1-2, with 7 bases lining up with TRBD1. V was pared by 4 bases and J by 4 bases, with 6 bases of the junction left unmatched. The CDR3 totals 14 residues. CDR1 LGHNA and CDR2 YSLEER come from the germline V gene. The CDR3 nucleotides read TGCGCCAGCAGCCGAGCAGGGGGAGGCTATGGCTACACCTTC. Translation: CASSRAGGGYGYTF.

CDR3: CASSLGGRGNTIYF. CDR3 coding DNA: TGTGCCAGCAGTTTGGGGGGCCGTGGAAACACCATATATTTT. The chain carries TRBV7-3 and TRBJ1-3; tentative D call: TRBD1 (6 bases). This CDR3 has 14 residues. Germline V gene lookup returns CDR1 SGHTA and CDR2 FQGTGA. The ends were cut back, 6 bases at V and 3 bases at J, with 12 bases in the middle.

This clone was seen only a few times. This rearrangement joins TRBV11-1 to TRBJ1-4; the match to TRBD1 covers 7 bases. Germline loops: CDR1 SGHAT, CDR2 FQDESV (reference sequence). The CDR3 runs 17 residues. The junction had 19 bases not matched to a gene; V was cut back by 5 bases and J by 10 bases. The CDR3 sequence: CASSPNMEGARAGKLFF. CDR3 DNA: TGTGCCAGCAGCCCGAACATGGAGGGGGCGCGAGCAGGAAAACTGTTTTTT.